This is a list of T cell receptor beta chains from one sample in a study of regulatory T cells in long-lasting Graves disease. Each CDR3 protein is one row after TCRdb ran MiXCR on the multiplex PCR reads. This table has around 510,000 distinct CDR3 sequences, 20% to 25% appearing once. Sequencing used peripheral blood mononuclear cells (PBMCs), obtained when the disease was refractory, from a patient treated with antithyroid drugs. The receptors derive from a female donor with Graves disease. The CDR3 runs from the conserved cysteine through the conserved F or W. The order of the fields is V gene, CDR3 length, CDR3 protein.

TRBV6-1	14	CASSEGGEGYGYTF
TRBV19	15	CASSSSPGGNQPQHF
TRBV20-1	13	CSASWTVTDTQYF
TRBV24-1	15	CATSPSAQKRETQYF
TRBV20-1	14	CSAREAGYNSPLHF
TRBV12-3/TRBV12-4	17	CASSFLTGTAEFEGYTF
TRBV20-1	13	CSARAGTGYEQYF
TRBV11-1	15	CASSFPGTGNTEAFF
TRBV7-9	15	CASSSTDRGDTEAFF
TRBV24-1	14	CATSGPRSDQPQHF
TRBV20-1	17	CSARGGQGRLAKNIQYF
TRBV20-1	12	CSAMSGTDTQYF
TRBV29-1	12	CSVDQGAYGYTF
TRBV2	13	CASTNPVSKEQYF
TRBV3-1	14	CASSQATGNQPQHF
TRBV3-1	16	CASSQDRGQGARGYTF
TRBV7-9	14	CASSFSGDGYGYTF
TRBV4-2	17	CASSQDVLAGGQETQYF
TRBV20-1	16	CSARDPGGSSYNEQFF
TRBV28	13	CASSLRRGPEQYF
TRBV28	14	CASSFRTGYSPLHF
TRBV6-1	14	CASSPTGIVPEAFF
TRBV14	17	CASSPPAWGAMDYEQYF
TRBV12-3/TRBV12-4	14	CASSYTGGRTEAFF
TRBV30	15	CAMTGGDSGANVLTF
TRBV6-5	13	CASSYLSGETQYF
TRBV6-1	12	CASQTSNTEAFF
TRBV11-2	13	CASSPRPNTEAFF
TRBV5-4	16	CASSSGHEGIISPLHF
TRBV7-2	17	CASSYVGQTFMNTEAFF
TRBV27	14	CASSLLASNQPQHF
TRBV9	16	CASKQSGTGSTGELFF
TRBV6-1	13	CASSGIGRETQYF
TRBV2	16	CASKITATPNQETQYF
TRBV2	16	CASSTIAGERFYEQYF
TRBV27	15	CASSLTAGVGETQYF
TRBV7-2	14	CASSLDLTYDEQFF
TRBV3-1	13	CASSRGQVYEQYF
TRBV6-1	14	CASSEVGRYYEQYF
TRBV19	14	CASSERGHNYGYTF